Listed below are T cell receptor beta chains from one sample, sequenced in a study of shared clonotypes between healthy human individuals. The method was immunoSEQ multiplex PCR; TCRdb's version includes in-frame clones alone and lacks a portion of them. This sample yields over 2 million clones, of which over 85% are seen a single time; 0.85% to 1.3% belongs to the top ten. The sample consisted of naive CD8+ T cells sorted from blood. The receptors originated from a man in his late teens or twenties in good health. Both conserved end residues are part of each CDR3. D genes are given only for firm matches. The size of a clone is reported for some rows only, either as once, few or many, or as a class for expanded clones.

CDR3 protein: CASSGGTSATYEQYF
CDR3 DNA: TGTGCCAGCAGCGGGGGGACTAGCGCAACCTACGAGCAGTACTTC
D gene: TRBD2
CDR3 length: 15
J gene: TRBJ2-7
clone size: NA
V gene: TRBV5-4

CDR3 protein: CARTDPQGVWTEAFF
CDR3 DNA: TGTGCCAGAACCGACCCACAGGGGGTTTGGACTGAAGCTTTCTTT
D gene: TRBD1
CDR3 length: 15
J gene: TRBJ1-1
clone size: NA
V gene: TRBV2

CDR3 protein: CASRTPTASYEQYF
CDR3 DNA: TGTGCCAGCAGAACTCCGACAGCGTCCTACGAGCAGTACTTC
D gene: NA
CDR3 length: 14
J gene: TRBJ2-7
clone size: NA
V gene: TRBV27

CDR3 protein: CASSHGEYQETQYF
CDR3 DNA: TGTGCCAGCAGTCACGGGGAGTACCAAGAGACCCAGTACTTC
D gene: NA
CDR3 length: 14
J gene: TRBJ2-5
clone size: NA
V gene: TRBV6-6

CDR3 protein: CASSDWSGGAPIKETQYF
CDR3 DNA: TGTGCCAGCAGTGATTGGTCGGGGGGGGCTCCGATTAAAGAGACCCAGTACTTC
D gene: TRBD2
CDR3 length: 18
J gene: TRBJ2-5
clone size: once
V gene: TRBV6-1

CDR3 protein: CASSLGWEDGYTF
CDR3 DNA: TGTGCCAGCAGCTTAGGTTGGGAAGATGGCTACACCTTC
D gene: NA
CDR3 length: 13
J gene: TRBJ1-2
clone size: NA
V gene: TRBV7-2

CDR3 protein: CASAMDSNNEKLFF
CDR3 DNA: TGCGCCAGCGCGATGGACAGTAATAATGAAAAACTGTTTTTT
D gene: NA
CDR3 length: 14
J gene: TRBJ1-4
clone size: NA
V gene: TRBV4-1

CDR3 protein: CAWSGDRETQYF
CDR3 DNA: TGTGCCTGGAGTGGTGACCGGGAGACCCAGTACTTC
D gene: NA
CDR3 length: 12
J gene: TRBJ2-5
clone size: NA
V gene: TRBV30

CDR3 protein: CASSPRAGADGNTIYF
CDR3 DNA: TGTGCCAGCAGCCCCCGGGCAGGGGCGGACGGAAACACCATATATTTT
D gene: NA
CDR3 length: 16
J gene: TRBJ1-3
clone size: NA
V gene: TRBV9

CDR3 protein: CASSLESREDTQYF
CDR3 DNA: TGCGCCAGCAGCTTGGAATCCAGGGAGGATACGCAGTATTTT
D gene: NA
CDR3 length: 14
J gene: TRBJ2-3
clone size: NA
V gene: TRBV5-1

CDR3 protein: CASSQDSGQITDTQYF
CDR3 DNA: TGCGCCAGCAGCCAAGATTCAGGGCAGATCACAGATACGCAGTATTTT
D gene: NA
CDR3 length: 16
J gene: TRBJ2-3
clone size: NA
V gene: TRBV4-1

CDR3 protein: CASSFLGREGEQFF
CDR3 DNA: TGTGCCAGCAGCTTTTTGGGGCGGGAGGGTGAGCAGTTCTTC
D gene: TRBD2
CDR3 length: 14
J gene: TRBJ2-1
clone size: NA
V gene: TRBV7-9

CDR3 protein: CASSLDAGYTYEQYF
CDR3 DNA: TGTGCCAGCAGCTTGGATGCGGGGTATACCTACGAGCAGTACTTC
D gene: NA
CDR3 length: 15
J gene: TRBJ2-7
clone size: NA
V gene: TRBV5-5

CDR3 protein: CASSLPGHPNTEAFF
CDR3 DNA: TGTGCCAGCAGCTTACCCGGACACCCGAACACTGAAGCTTTCTTT
D gene: NA
CDR3 length: 15
J gene: TRBJ1-1
clone size: NA
V gene: TRBV7-9

CDR3 protein: CASSPEGAVLTNYGYTF
CDR3 DNA: TGTGCCAGCAGTCCGGAGGGGGCTGTACTAACTAACTATGGCTACACCTTC
D gene: TRBD1
CDR3 length: 17
J gene: TRBJ1-2
clone size: once
V gene: TRBV27

CDR3 protein: CASSLKGGKTGELFF
CDR3 DNA: TGTGCCAGCAGCTTAAAAGGGGGCAAGACCGGGGAGCTGTTTTTT
D gene: TRBD1
CDR3 length: 15
J gene: TRBJ2-2
clone size: NA
V gene: TRBV7-9

CDR3 protein: CASMGGRLNYEQYF
CDR3 DNA: TGTGCCAGCATGGGTGGCCGTTTGAACTACGAGCAGTACTTC
D gene: NA
CDR3 length: 14
J gene: TRBJ2-7
clone size: NA
V gene: TRBV27

CDR3 protein: CSVERDNSYNEQFF
CDR3 DNA: TGCAGCGTTGAGCGGGATAACTCCTACAATGAGCAGTTCTTC
D gene: NA
CDR3 length: 14
J gene: TRBJ2-1
clone size: NA
V gene: TRBV29-1

CDR3 protein: CASGGLISGANVLTF
CDR3 DNA: TGTGCCAGCGGGGGGTTGATCTCTGGGGCCAACGTCCTGACTTTC
D gene: NA
CDR3 length: 15
J gene: TRBJ2-6
clone size: NA
V gene: TRBV6-5

CDR3 protein: CASSLGSGGRATETQYF
CDR3 DNA: TGTGCCAGCAGCTTAGGGTCGGGCGGGAGGGCCACAGAGACCCAGTACTTC
D gene: TRBD2
CDR3 length: 17
J gene: TRBJ2-5
clone size: NA
V gene: TRBV11-2

CDR3 protein: CASSPGTTPGNEQFF
CDR3 DNA: TGTGCCAGCAGTCCCGGGACTACCCCGGGGAATGAGCAGTTCTTC
D gene: TRBD2
CDR3 length: 15
J gene: TRBJ2-1
clone size: NA
V gene: TRBV6-5

CDR3 protein: CASSVGGGTHTQYF
CDR3 DNA: TGTGCCAGCAGCGTAGGAGGCGGAACACATACGCAGTATTTT
D gene: NA
CDR3 length: 14
J gene: TRBJ2-3
clone size: NA
V gene: TRBV9

CDR3 protein: CASSETGSPNYGYTF
CDR3 DNA: TGTGCCAGCAGTGAAACAGGGTCCCCTAACTATGGCTACACCTTC
D gene: NA
CDR3 length: 15
J gene: TRBJ1-2
clone size: NA
V gene: TRBV6-1

CDR3 protein: CASSITGDFYEQYF
CDR3 DNA: TGTGCCAGCAGTATTACAGGAGATTTCTACGAGCAGTACTTC
D gene: NA
CDR3 length: 14
J gene: TRBJ2-7
clone size: NA
V gene: TRBV5-4

CDR3 protein: CASSQPTETDTQYF
CDR3 DNA: TGCGCCAGCAGCCAACCGACAGAAACAGATACGCAGTATTTT
D gene: NA
CDR3 length: 14
J gene: TRBJ2-3
clone size: NA
V gene: TRBV4-1

CDR3 protein: CASSSPTGIYEQYF
CDR3 DNA: TGTGCCAGCAGCTCCCCGACAGGCATCTACGAGCAGTACTTC
D gene: NA
CDR3 length: 14
J gene: TRBJ2-7
clone size: NA
V gene: TRBV13